These 30 T cell receptor beta chains were all obtained from the same sample, sequenced in a study of T cells in Graves' hyperthyroidism and ophthalmopathy (dated by TCRdb to the late 2010s). The method was multiplex PCR. The sequencing machine was an Illumina HiSeq 2000. TCR beta CDR3 regions were amplified from RNA transcripts. A first-round RT-PCR of the TCR CDR3 used the HTBI primer set with the Qiagen OneStep RT-PCR kit. TCRdb reprocessed the public reads (quality trimming at Q25 with fastp, clone calling with MiXCR) and kept in-frame beta chains. Rows matching on CDR3 protein sequence are summarized as one entry with the most common DNA and genes. The sample contains some 550,000 distinct CDR3 sequences, about 16% of them found a single time. The ten top clones hold under 3.5% of the sample. What was sequenced was blood. The source of these receptors is a woman aged 40-49 years with Graves' ophthalmopathy.

V gene TRBV12-3 or TRBV12-4 combines with J gene TRBJ1-3; tentative D call: TRBD1 (6 bases). This CDR3 has 14 residues. V was shortened by 3 bases and J by 4 bases, with 10 bases between the two germline ends. The CDR3 spells CASSFRGGGNTIYF. The CDR3 DNA sequence: TGTGCCAGCAGTTTTCGCGGGGGCGGAAACACCATATATTTT.

The sample holds many counts of this clonotype. This chain connects TRBV20-1 to TRBJ1-3; D not certain. V was pared by 1 base and J by 3 bases, with 16 bases between. The CDR3 has 16 amino acids. Germline lookup yields CDR1 DFQATT and CDR2 SNEGSKA (reference sequence). CDR3 loop: CSARVTTMDRGNTIYF. The DNA of the CDR3 is TGCAGTGCTAGAGTGACTACAATGGACCGTGGAAACACCATATATTTT.

The count of this clonotype is one. The chain uses TRBV7-2 and TRBJ2-1, with a possible D match to TRBD2 (6 bases). The CDR3 is 14 residues long. CDR1 and CDR2 (germline): SGHTA, FQGNSA. Trimming pared 4 bases from V and 9 bases from J, leaving 16 bases between. The DNA of the CDR3 is TGTGCCAGCAGCTCGCGAAGGAGGGATGGTGAGCAGTTCTTC. It translates to CASSSRRRDGEQFF.

The chain joins TRBV6-2 or TRBV6-3 to TRBJ2-1; 14 bases fit TRBD2. J lost 10 bases, V lost 6 bases, and 17 bases had no gene match. The CDR3 runs to 18 residues. CDR1 is MNHEY and CDR2 is SVGEGT in the germline V gene. The CDR3 protein is CASSRTRLAGGQAVEQFF. Written as DNA, the CDR3 is TGTGCCAGCAGCCGCACAAGACTAGCGGGGGGGCAGGCGGTGGAGCAGTTCTTC.

This chain connects TRBV15 to TRBJ1-5; no reliable D call. V lost 1 base and J lost 1, with 5 bases in between. This CDR3 has 14 residues. The germline V gene encodes CDR1 LNHNV and CDR2 YYDKDF (reference sequence). In DNA form, the CDR3 reads TGTGCCACCAGCAGAGTGGGCAGCAATCAGCCCCAGCATTTT. It yields the protein CATSRVGSNQPQHF. Looking up the rest from reference TRBV15 and TRBJ1-5 gives the full variable domain: DAMVIQNPRYQVTQFGKPVTLSCSQTLNHNVMYWYQQKSSQAPKLLFHYYDKDFNNEADTPDNFQSRRPNTSFCFLDIRSPGLGDTAMYLCATSRVGSNQPQHFGDGTRLSIL.

In regard to this clonotype: A much larger clone lies one base from this, so it may be a read error. The chain links TRBV28 to TRBJ1-2, with 7 bases matching TRBD1. Germline V gene sequence: CDR1 MDHEN, CDR2 SYDVKM. There are 13 residues in the CDR3. J was trimmed by 7 bases and V by 7 bases; bases with no gene match: 9. CDR3 sequence: CASIQQGQSGYTF. The CDR3 nucleotides are TGTGCCAGCATTCAACAGGGACAGTCTGGCTACACCTTC.

A few counts support this clonotype. The chain carries TRBV4-1 and TRBJ1-2; D perhaps matches TRBD1 (5 bases). Trimming removed 5 bases from V and 7 bases from J, with 20 bases in between. This CDR3 has 15 amino acids. Per germline, CDR1 MGHRA and CDR2 YSYEKL. In DNA, the CDR3 is TGCGCCAGCAGCAGATCGATGGGGCTTGGATTTGGCTACACCTTC. As protein: CASSRSMGLGFGYTF.

This clonotype was seen only a few times. The chain carries TRBV5-1 and TRBJ1-3; D unresolved. The CDR3 loop spans 14 amino acids. Germline V gene sequence: CDR1 SGHRS, CDR2 YFSETQ. Trimming cost V 3 bases and J 2 bases, with 9 bases left between them. CDR3 protein: CASSSGGTGNTIYF. CDR3 DNA sequence: TGCGCCAGCAGCTCAGGAGGGACTGGAAACACCATATATTTT.

This clonotype appeared many times. The chain employs TRBV30 and TRBJ2-1, with D perhaps TRBD1 or TRBD2 (6 bases each). Trimming left V 8 bases short and J 3 bases short, with 11 bases between. The germline V gene has CDR1 GTSNPN and CDR2 SVGIG (reference sequence). The CDR3 is 12 amino acids. CDR3: CAGGPGYNEQFF. CDR3 nucleotide sequence: TGTGCCGGGGGGCCAGGCTACAATGAGCAGTTCTTC. The whole variable domain, filled in from reference TRBV30 and TRBJ2-1, reads SQTIHQWPATLVQPVGSPLSLECTVEGTSNPNLYWYRQAAGRGLQLLFYSVGIGQISSEVPQNLSASRPQDRQFILSSKKLLLSDSGFYLCAGGPGYNEQFFGPGTRLTVL.

This chain joins TRBV6-2 or TRBV6-3 and TRBJ2-7; perhaps D is TRBD1 or TRBD2 (5 bases each). The CDR3 is 14 residues long. The germline V gene encodes CDR1 MNHEY and CDR2 SVGEGT. V gave up 10 bases and J gave up 0 bases, with 16 bases separating them. CDR3 loop: CATSGAGHSYEQYF. The CDR3, as DNA: TGTGCCACCTCCGGGGCGGGCCACTCCTACGAGCAGTACTTC.

This clonotype was detected a few times. This chain connects TRBV4-1 to TRBJ2-7, with 9 bases that match TRBD2. In germline, CDR1 is MGHRA, CDR2 YSYEKL. J was trimmed by 3 bases and V by 0 bases; bases with no gene match: 18. The length of the CDR3 is 20 residues. The CDR3 here is CASSQDSPEGREGTHYEQYF. The DNA for the CDR3 is TGCGCCAGCAGCCAAGATAGCCCCGAAGGGCGGGAGGGGACGCACTACGAGCAGTACTTC.

In this sample, this clonotype turned up a few times. The gene calls are TRBV5-1 and TRBJ2-6; D uncertain. The germline V and J ends were trimmed by 0 bases and 4 bases, with 14 bases remaining between them. Germline V lookup: CDR1 SGHRS, CDR2 YFSETQ. The CDR3 is 17 residues long. The DNA of the CDR3 is TGCGCCAGCAGCTTGGAAAACCAGGCTCTCGGGGCCAACGTCCTGACTTTC. It codes for CASSLENQALGANVLTF.

On this clonotype itself: At one boundary the junction diverges from the germline segment, which might be a read error. The rearrangement links TRBV3-1 to TRBJ2-2; D tentatively reads TRBD1 or TRBD2 (5 bases each). From germline, CDR1 is LGHDT and CDR2 YNNKEL (reference sequence). The CDR3 spans 15 residues. This CDR3 reads CASGQGDRHTGELFF. CDR3 nucleotides: TGTGCCAGCGGCCAAGGAGACAGACACACCGGGGAGCTATTTTTT.

This rearrangement joins TRBV27 to TRBJ2-3; D not certain. Trimming left V 3 bases short and J 0 bases short, with 10 bases between. The CDR3 contains 15 residues. Germline assignment: CDR1 MNHEY and CDR2 SMNVEV (reference sequence). Written as DNA, the CDR3 is TGTGCCAGCAGTTTGTACCGCTCTAGCACAGATACGCAGTATTTT. Its translation is CASSLYRSSTDTQYF.

This clonotype was counted a few times. This chain links TRBV29-1 with TRBJ1-1, with TRBD1 identical over 7 bases. The CDR3 spans 12 residues. Germline values: CDR1 SQVTM, CDR2 ANQGSEA. The ends lost 6 bases at V and 3 bases at J; junction bases unmatched: 4. Written as DNA, the CDR3 is TGCAGCGTAAAGGGGGCGTACACTGAAGCTTTCTTT. Translation: CSVKGAYTEAFF. Together with reference TRBV29-1 and TRBJ1-1, the CDR3 gives the full variable domain: SAVISQKPSRDICQRGTSLTIQCQVDSQVTMMFWYRQQPGQSLTLIATANQGSEATYESGFVIDKFPISRPNLTFSTLTVSNMSPEDSSIYLCSVKGAYTEAFFGQGTRLTVV.

This clonotype was detected only once. V gene TRBV11-2 combines with J gene TRBJ2-6; D not resolved. V lost 4 bases to trimming and J lost 0 bases, with 10 bases between them. The CDR3 runs to 16 residues. CDR1 SGHAT and CDR2 FQNNGV come from the germline V gene. In DNA, the CDR3 is TGTGCCAGCAGCTCCTCGGACGTCTCTGGGGCCAACGTCCTGACTTTC. Encoded protein: CASSSSDVSGANVLTF.

This clonotype turned up a few times. This rearrangement joins TRBV27 to TRBJ1-5; D is unresolved. The CDR3 length is 15 residues. Germline-derived CDR1 and CDR2 are MNHEY and SMNVEV (reference sequence). Trimming removed 7 bases at V and 4 bases at J, with 17 bases between. The CDR3 sequence: CASKKGLLANQPQHF. As DNA, the CDR3 is TGTGCCAGCAAGAAAGGACTACTCGCGAATCAGCCCCAGCATTTT.

This clonotype was seen repeatedly, ten times or more. The chain employs TRBV5-6 and TRBJ2-3; 7 bases fit TRBD2. With V trimmed by 0 bases and J by 4 bases, 8 bases remained unmatched. In germline, CDR1 is SGHDT, CDR2 YYEEEE. The CDR3 is 16 residues long. The CDR3 region is CASSLESGDGADTQYF. The CDR3 DNA reads TGTGCCAGCAGCTTGGAGAGCGGGGATGGAGCAGATACGCAGTATTTT.

This clonotype was picked up many times. The chain uses TRBV7-3 and TRBJ1-1, with 8 bases identical to TRBD1. Losses at the gene ends were 2 bases for V and 3 bases for J; bases not matched to a gene: 5. The CDR3 has 15 amino acids. The germline V gene has CDR1 SGHTA and CDR2 FQGTGA. For the CDR3, the DNA is TGTGCCAGCAGCTTATCGTCCAGGGGGCACACTGAAGCTTTCTTT. This gives the protein CASSLSSRGHTEAFF.

The gene calls are TRBV20-1 and TRBJ1-3, with D possibly matching TRBD1 (6 bases). The CDR3 has 13 residues. Between the trimmed V and J ends, which lost 0 bases and 5 bases, there was a span of 8 bases. CDR1 DFQATT and CDR2 SNEGSKA come from the germline V gene (reference sequence). CDR3 loop: CSARDQGRNTIYF. DNA of the CDR3: TGCAGTGCTAGAGATCAGGGGAGAAACACCATATATTTT.

This clonotype has only one observation. V usage is TRBV28 and J usage is TRBJ2-4; D is undetermined. The CDR3 is 14 amino acids. V dropped 5 bases and J dropped 0 bases, with 8 bases sitting between them. Germline V CDR1 and CDR2: MDHEN, SYDVKM. The CDR3 here is CASSTNLAKNIQYF. DNA for the CDR3: TGTGCCAGCAGTACAAACCTAGCCAAAAACATTCAGTACTTC.

The J gene is TRBJ2-2, the V gene TRBV24-1; a possible D gene is TRBD1 (6 bases). Per the germline V gene, CDR1 is KGHDR and CDR2 is SFDVKD. The V end was cut by 4 bases, the J end by 7 bases, with 15 bases between. The CDR3 has 15 residues. The CDR3 sequence: CATSDSRDIIGELFF. CDR3 in DNA: TGTGCCACCAGTGACTCCCGGGACATCATCGGGGAGCTGTTTTTT.

The rearrangement links TRBV29-1 to TRBJ1-1; D is uncertain. Germline values: CDR1 SQVTM, CDR2 ANQGSEA. The CDR3 extends over 14 amino acids. Deletions cut 1 base from V and 0 bases from J, with 9 bases between. The CDR3 here is CSVEGREMNTEAFF. CDR3 sequence (DNA): TGCAGCGTTGAAGGAAGGGAAATGAACACTGAAGCTTTCTTT.

This clonotype was seen only a few times. The chain is built from TRBV11-2 and TRBJ2-5; D remains unclear. From germline, CDR1 is SGHAT and CDR2 FQNNGV. CDR3 length: 17 residues. Trimming removed 4 bases at V and 2 bases at J, with 20 bases between. The CDR3 coding sequence is TGTGCCAGCAGCTCCTGGGGTGGGGATCAAGCTCAAGAGACCCAGTACTTC. Protein sequence: CASSSWGGDQAQETQYF. Complete variable domain (other parts from reference TRBV11-2 and TRBJ2-5): EAGVAQSPRYKIIEKRQSVAFWCNPISGHATLYWYQQILGQGPKLLIQFQNNGVVDDSQLPKDRFSAERLKGVDSTLKIQPAKLEDSAVYLCASSSWGGDQAQETQYFGPGTRLLVL.

This clonotype was observed at least ten times. V usage is TRBV18 and J usage is TRBJ1-1, with a tentative D call TRBD1 (6 bases). The CDR3 runs 14 residues. Trimming took off 2 bases at V and 3 bases at J, with 10 bases between the two ends. Germline V lookup: CDR1 KGHSH, CDR2 LQKENI. CDR3 coding DNA: TGTGCCAGCTCACCAGACAGGAAATACACTGAAGCTTTCTTT. It specifies CASSPDRKYTEAFF.

V and J are TRBV28 and TRBJ2-3, with a possible D match to TRBD1 (7 bases). V was clipped by 3 bases and J by 2 bases, with 18 bases between them. Looked up from germline, CDR1 is MDHEN and CDR2 is SYDVKM. The CDR3 contains 17 residues. Here the CDR3 reads CASSFWYTGEVTDTQYF. The CDR3 DNA follows: TGTGCCAGCAGTTTTTGGTATACAGGGGAGGTCACAGATACGCAGTATTTT.

The table lists this clonotype with a few counts. Just one base apart from a much larger clone, this may be a read error. The J gene is TRBJ2-7, the V gene TRBV3-1; TRBD1 is a possible D gene (5 bases). Deletions cut 5 bases from V and 2 bases from J, with 10 bases between. Germline CDR1 and CDR2: LGHDT and YNNKEL (reference sequence). The CDR3 is 13 amino acids. CDR3 sequence reads: CASSAARAYEQYF. The DNA for the CDR3 is TGTGCCAGCAGCGCGGCCAGGGCCTACGAGCAGTACTTC.

This clonotype was seen at least ten times. The CDR3 here is CASSQGGAAYNEQFF. In nucleotides, the CDR3 is TGTGCCAGCAGCCAAGGCGGGGCCGCCTACAATGAGCAGTTCTTC. The chain combines TRBV3-1 with TRBJ2-1; maybe TRBD2 (6 bases). The germline V gene encodes CDR1 LGHDT and CDR2 YNNKEL (reference sequence). V was trimmed by 1 base and J by 2 bases, leaving 9 bases between them. This CDR3 region has 15 residues.

In its sample, this clonotype was seen many times. The chain has TRBV20-1 and TRBJ2-7; 7 nucleotides match TRBD2. The CDR3 loop spans 12 amino acids. The V gene end was trimmed by 6 bases and the J gene end by 3 bases; junction bases not matched to a gene: 5. Germline-derived CDR1 and CDR2 are DFQATT and SNEGSKA (reference sequence). CDR3 in amino acids: CSARRGIYEQYF. In DNA form, the CDR3 reads TGCAGTGCCAGGCGGGGGATCTACGAGCAGTACTTC.

This clonotype was seen many times. V is TRBV20-1 and J is TRBJ2-3; D remains unclear. The V end lost 5 bases, the J end lost 4 bases, and 7 bases lay between the germline ends. The CDR3 totals 11 residues. Germline lookup yields CDR1 DFQATT and CDR2 SNEGSKA (reference sequence). This CDR3 is CSASRADTQYF. DNA for the CDR3: TGCAGTGCTTCCCGAGCAGATACGCAGTATTTT.